A single T cell receptor (beta chain) is shown here with its context. Its antigen is not identified. This sample was taken from a study of T cells expressing NK-cell markers. About the research overall: Eight donors were sequenced, of whom seven were HCMV-seropositive, while the remaining one was HCMV-seronegative.

Notes on the study in general: Among CD8+ T cells from five or six donors, dominant NKG2C+ clonotypes accounted for about 1.0-7.0%.

CDR1 is MRHNA and CDR2 is SNTAGT in the germline V gene. The CDR3 is 14 residues long. TCRdb reworked the 5' RACE reads into one entry per CDR3 protein, no DNA. Recorded for this sample: 300,000 to 500,000 distinct CDR3 sequences. The clonotype originates from a woman in her forties or fifties in good health. The gene calls are TRBV6-4 and TRBJ2-1. The sample was blood T cells: a sorted CD56 or NKG2C T cell subset, CD4+ or CD8+ T cells, or bulk PBMC T cells (not recorded which). The chain's CDR3 is CASSDSTSYNEQFF.